Listed below are T cell receptor beta chains from one sample, sequenced in a study of CD8 T cells in ankylosing spondylitis. A single record per CDR3 protein comes from TCRdb applying MiXCR to the 5' RACE reads. Among approximately 190,000 distinct CDR3 sequences listed, 10% to 15% were seen once. Sequenced sample: blood, either unsorted or a sorted T cell fraction (not recorded which). These receptor sequences come from a female donor with ankylosing spondylitis or in good health (not recorded which). Both conserved end residues are part of each CDR3. Each record gives: clone size, J gene, D gene, V gene, CDR3 DNA, CDR3 protein. A D gene is named only where the DNA matches it firmly. For some rows the clone size is stated as once, few or many, or as a class when expanded; others skip it.

many | TRBJ1-3 | - | TRBV9 | TGTGCCAGCAGCGAAGGGGGTTCTGGAAACACCATATATTTT | CASSEGGSGNTIYF
many | TRBJ2-2 | - | TRBV7-9 | TGTGCCAGCAGCCACGAAAACACCGGGGAGCTGTTTTTT | CASSHENTGELFF
many | TRBJ1-2 | - | TRBV4-3 | TGCGCCAGCAGCCAAGATGACTATTCCTTCACCTTC | CASSQDDYSFTF
few | TRBJ2-4 | TRBD1 | TRBV11-2 | TGTGCCAGCAGCTTAGTTAAGGGGGCCAAAGACAAAAACATTCAGTACTTC | CASSLVKGAKDKNIQYF
many | TRBJ2-7 | TRBD1 | TRBV28 | TGTGCCAGCAGTCCACAGGGGCAGTTCTACGAGCAGTACTTC | CASSPQGQFYEQYF
many | TRBJ2-7 | - | TRBV4-3 | TGCGCCAGCAGCCAATTGGTGGGCGGGAACAACGAGCAGTACTTC | CASSQLVGGNNEQYF
few | TRBJ2-7 | - | TRBV7-9 | TGTGCCAGCAGCTTGGTCAACGAGCAGTACTTC | CASSLVNEQYF
few | TRBJ2-5 | - | TRBV20-1 | TGCAGTGCTAGATGGAACTCCGAAGAGACCCAGTACTTC | CSARWNSEETQYF
many | TRBJ2-7 | - | TRBV5-1 | TGCGCCAGCAGACTGGGGGCGGGGTACGAGCAGTACTTC | CASRLGAGYEQYF
- | TRBJ2-3 | - | TRBV7-9 | TGTGCCAGCAGCTCTAGAGCGGCTAACACAGATACGCAGTATTTT | CASSSRAANTDTQYF
many | TRBJ2-1 | TRBD1 | TRBV28 | TGTGCCAGCAAACTCCGGGACAGGGGGAGAAGGGACAATGAGCAGTTCTTC | CASKLRDRGRRDNEQFF
- | TRBJ2-2 | TRBD1 | TRBV5-1 | TGCGCCAGCAGTTCCGACAGGGGCACCGGGGAGCTGTTTTTT | CASSSDRGTGELFF
many | TRBJ2-3 | - | TRBV3-1 | TGTGCCAGCAGCCAAGATCTAGGCACAGATACGCAGTATTTT | CASSQDLGTDTQYF
few | TRBJ1-1 | TRBD1 | TRBV12-5 | TGTGCTAGTGGCGTCGACAGGGTGGGTTTTACTGAAGCTTTCTTT | CASGVDRVGFTEAFF
many | TRBJ2-1 | TRBD2 | TRBV20-1 | TGCAGTGCCGTGACTAGCGGTTACAATGAGCAGTTCTTC | CSAVTSGYNEQFF
many | TRBJ2-7 | - | TRBV7-6 | TGTGCCAGCAGCCTACTTCTTTTCGGGGACGAGCAGTACTTC | CASSLLLFGDEQYF
- | TRBJ2-2 | - | TRBV15 | TGTGCCACCAGCAGGGACCCAGGGGTGGCCGGGGAGCTGTTTTTT | CATSRDPGVAGELFF
many | TRBJ2-2 | TRBD2 | TRBV10-3 | TGTGCCATCAGCCGGACTAGCGGGACCAACACCGGGGAGCTGTTTTTT | CAISRTSGTNTGELFF
many | TRBJ1-4 | TRBD1 | TRBV12-3/TRBV12-4 | TGTGCCAGCAGAGATCCTGACAGGGGCTGGGACGGCGAAAAACTGTTTTTT | CASRDPDRGWDGEKLFF
few | TRBJ2-3 | TRBD2 | TRBV5-1 | TGCGCCAGCAGCTTGGAGGGAGGGGTCACAGATACGCAGTATTTT | CASSLEGGVTDTQYF
many | TRBJ2-7 | TRBD2 | TRBV15 | TGTGCCACCAGCCGGAGCACTAGCGGAGCCTACGAGCAGTACTTC | CATSRSTSGAYEQYF
- | TRBJ2-7 | - | TRBV7-3 | TGTGCCAGCAGCCTCCACCAGGTAAAAACCTACGAGCAGTACTTC | CASSLHQVKTYEQYF
many | TRBJ2-4 | - | TRBV4-3 | TGCGCCAGCAGCCAAGATAGCGGTGCGGTCGTTCAGTACTTC | CASSQDSGAVVQYF
- | TRBJ1-4 | - | TRBV12-3/TRBV12-4 | TGTGCCAGCAGTTTCGAAGGGACTAATGAAAAACTGTTTTTT | CASSFEGTNEKLFF
few | TRBJ2-1 | - | TRBV11-2 | TGTGCCAGCAGCTTTGGGACTCTTCCTTACAATGAGCAGTTCTTC | CASSFGTLPYNEQFF
many | TRBJ2-7 | - | TRBV15 | TGTGCCACCAGCAGACCCTCGGACGGCTACGAGCAGTACTTC | CATSRPSDGYEQYF
many | TRBJ2-7 | - | TRBV12-3/TRBV12-4 | TGTGCCAGCAGGGGGACAAGCAATTACGAGCAGTACTTC | CASRGTSNYEQYF
many | TRBJ2-7 | TRBD2 | TRBV25-1 | TGTGCCAGCAGCCCGACTAGCGGGCCGACCTACGAGCAGTACTTC | CASSPTSGPTYEQYF
many | TRBJ2-7 | - | TRBV5-1 | TGCGCCAGCAGCTTGGGGGTCTCGTACTACGAGCAGTACTTC | CASSLGVSYYEQYF
many | TRBJ2-1 | - | TRBV9 | TGTGCCAGCAGCTTCACAGGGAATGAGCAGTTCTTC | CASSFTGNEQFF
many | TRBJ2-3 | - | TRBV9 | TGTGCCAGCAGCGTATGGGGGGCCCGCACAGATACGCAGTATTTT | CASSVWGARTDTQYF
many | TRBJ2-7 | TRBD1 | TRBV29-1 | TGCAGCGTCGAGGTTACAGGGGTTTCCTACGAGCAGTACTTC | CSVEVTGVSYEQYF
- | TRBJ1-1 | TRBD1 | TRBV7-9 | TGTGCCAGCAGCTTGCAGACAGGGATCAACGCTGAAGCTTTCTTT | CASSLQTGINAEAFF
few | TRBJ2-7 | TRBD2 | TRBV28 | TGTGCCAGCAGGGTACTAGCGGGAGGCACCCACGAGCAGTACTTC | CASRVLAGGTHEQYF
many | TRBJ2-7 | TRBD2 | TRBV7-2 | TGTGCCAGCAGCGTAAGCGGGAGCTTAAACGAGCAGTACTTC | CASSVSGSLNEQYF
many | TRBJ1-1 | TRBD1 | TRBV5-1 | TGCGCCAGCTTTAGGGAGGGGGCCTTGAACACTGAAGCTTTCTTT | CASFREGALNTEAFF
few | TRBJ2-7 | - | TRBV6-5 | TGTGCCAGCAGTTACGATCGGGACGGCTTCTACGAGCAGTACTTC | CASSYDRDGFYEQYF
few | TRBJ2-3 | TRBD1 | TRBV4-1 | TGCGCCAGCAGCCAAGATCGGACAGGGACGCGGGATACGCAGTATTTT | CASSQDRTGTRDTQYF
many | TRBJ2-5 | - | TRBV12-3/TRBV12-4 | TGTGCCAGCAGTTATGGGGAGACCCAGTACTTC | CASSYGETQYF
- | TRBJ2-3 | TRBD2 | TRBV20-1 | TGCAGTGCTAGAGTCAGCGGGAGCGGGGATACGCAGTATTTT | CSARVSGSGDTQYF
many | TRBJ2-3 | - | TRBV7-9 | TGTGCCAGCAGCTCCCGCACAGATACGCAGTATTTT | CASSSRTDTQYF
many | TRBJ2-1 | - | TRBV7-2 | TGTGCCAGCAGCAGCCAGAGCGATGAGCAGTTCTTC | CASSSQSDEQFF
many | TRBJ1-1 | - | TRBV6-5 | TGTGCCAGCAGTTACCTAAGGAGGAACACTGAAGCTTTCTTT | CASSYLRRNTEAFF
few | TRBJ2-7 | - | TRBV29-1 | TGCAGCGTTCAAATACAGGGATTCAACGAGCAGTACTTC | CSVQIQGFNEQYF
- | TRBJ2-5 | TRBD2 | TRBV5-4 | TGTGCCAGCAGCATAGCGGGAGCCCAAGAGACCCAGTACTTC | CASSIAGAQETQYF
- | TRBJ1-1 | - | TRBV30 | TGTGCCTGGGAAAAGGCCGGCCAGAACACTGAAGCTTTCTTT | CAWEKAGQNTEAFF
- | TRBJ2-1 | TRBD2 | TRBV14 | TGTGCCAGCAGCCAAGATCCAGGACTAGCGTTCAATGAGCAGTTCTTC | CASSQDPGLAFNEQFF
- | TRBJ2-7 | - | TRBV18 | TGTGCCAGCTCACCTGAACTAGCCTACGAGCAGTACTTC | CASSPELAYEQYF
many | TRBJ1-2 | TRBD1 | TRBV11-2 | TGTGCCAGCAGCTCCGAGGGGGCAAGCAACTATGGCTACACCTTC | CASSSEGASNYGYTF